Listed here is a single TCR beta chain. This sample was included in a study of blood T cell repertoires in COVID-19. Study summary: Whether acute or convalescent, the COVID-19 samples came from the United States, Italy and Spain. Sources were T cells, B-cell-depleted T cells, or PBMCs; the material itself was cDNA or gDNA.

The V and J ends lost 4 bases and 0 bases respectively, with 15 bases between them. The CDR3 runs to 16 residues. The germline V gene has CDR1 LNHDA and CDR2 SQIVND (reference sequence). Per the study methods: Reference gene primer amplification yielded estimated nucleated cell counts. Repertoires were generated with immunoSEQ multiplex PCR, while TCRdb's copy carries only in-frame clones and drops some. V, J and clone size are those of that table, while D and trimming were read from the DNA. The sample yields roughly 130,000 clones, about 80% seen once. The TCR was taken from a woman in her sixties with acute or convalescent COVID-19. The rearrangement uses TRBV19 and TRBJ1-1; D is perhaps TRBD1 (5 bases). Sequencing input: peripheral blood. The DNA of the CDR3 is TGTGCCAGTAGTAGCTCCCCCCTGGGGCTGAACACTGAAGCTTTCTTT. It is translated as CASSSSPLGLNTEAFF.